This is a list of T cell receptor beta chains from one sample in a study of blood T cell repertoires in COVID-19. Profiling relied on immunoSEQ multiplex PCR, and the TCRdb table lists in-frame clones only, not all of them. The data show approximately 260,000 clones, 65% to 80% seen once. The sequenced sample was peripheral blood. These TCRs come from a woman aged 40 to 50 with active or convalescent COVID-19. CDR3s include the opening cysteine and the closing phenylalanine or tryptophan. The D gene is left open where the match is weak. Clone size is given for some rows only: seen once, a few or many times, or a class if the clone is expanded.

J gene	V gene	D gene	clone size	CDR3 DNA	CDR3 protein
TRBJ1-2	TRBV19	-	-	TGTGCCAGTAGTATCCCCGGGATTCACACCTTC	CASSIPGIHTF
TRBJ1-3	TRBV7-9	-	-	TGTGCCAGCAGCTCCGGGGGGTCTGGAAACACCATATATTTT	CASSSGGSGNTIYF
TRBJ1-5	TRBV19	-	-	TGTGCCAGTACCGGGGGGGTCAATAGCAATCAGCCCCAGCATTTT	CASTGGVNSNQPQHF
TRBJ2-3	TRBV29-1	TRBD2	few	TGCAGCGTTGAACTAGCGGGCCTCTTCACAGATACGCAGTATTTT	CSVELAGLFTDTQYF
TRBJ2-6	TRBV5-1	-	once	TGCGCCAGCAGCTTACGGTCACCCGCGTCTGGGGCCAACGTCCTGACTTTC	CASSLRSPASGANVLTF
TRBJ1-2	TRBV3-1/TRBV3-2	-	-	TGTGCCAGCAGCCAAGATTCGCAGGGCGGCGGCTACACCTTC	CASSQDSQGGGYTF
TRBJ1-3	TRBV19	-	-	TGTGCCTCCTCTTCTTCGAGCTCTGGAAACACCATATATTTT	CASSSSSSGNTIYF
TRBJ2-2	TRBV6-5	-	-	TGTGCCAGCTCCCGTCGGCAGGGCGACACCGGGGAGCTGTTTTTT	CASSRRQGDTGELFF
TRBJ1-3	TRBV6-5	-	-	TGTGCCAGCAGCCGCGGGCAGATCTCTGGAAACACCATATATTTT	CASSRGQISGNTIYF
TRBJ2-5	TRBV7-3	-	-	TGTGCCAGCAGCTTAGGGCACAAAGAGACCCAGTACTTC	CASSLGHKETQYF
TRBJ2-1	TRBV27	-	-	TGTGCCAGCAGTTTCGGGGGTTACAATGAGCAGTTCTTC	CASSFGGYNEQFF
TRBJ1-2	TRBV5-1	TRBD1	few	TGCGCCAGCAGCTGGGGACAGGGAAGAAACTATGGCTACACCTTC	CASSWGQGRNYGYTF
TRBJ2-1	TRBV3-1/TRBV3-2	TRBD2	-	TGTGCCAGCAGCGGGAGGGGTAATGAGCAGTTCTTC	CASSGRGNEQFF
TRBJ1-6	TRBV27	-	-	TGTGCCAGCCCCTCGGGGGTTGGGTCACCCCTCCACTTT	CASPSGVGSPLHF
TRBJ1-6	TRBV6-5	-	few	TGTGCCAGCAGCCTACAGGAAGGGGCTTCACCCCTCCACTTT	CASSLQEGASPLHF
TRBJ1-2	TRBV27	-	-	TGTGCCAGCCGTGCACCGGGACTCTTAAACTATGGCTACACCTTC	CASRAPGLLNYGYTF
TRBJ1-2	TRBV28	-	-	TGTGCCAGCAGGTCAACAGGTACTTGGGGCTACACCTTC	CASRSTGTWGYTF
TRBJ1-4	TRBV23-1	-	once	TGCGCCAGCAACCCCAGGGAGGATGAAAAACTGTTTTTT	CASNPREDEKLFF
TRBJ1-1	TRBV5-1	-	-	TGCGCCAGCAGCTTGGCCTCTGACAGTGAAGCTTTCTTT	CASSLASDSEAFF
TRBJ2-5	TRBV5-4	TRBD2	-	TGTGCCAGCAGCTTATTCGGGACTAGCGGGGGCCTCCAAGAGACCCAGTACTTC	CASSLFGTSGGLQETQYF
TRBJ1-3	TRBV18	-	-	TGTGCCAGCTCACAATACTCTGGAAACACCATATATTTT	CASSQYSGNTIYF
TRBJ2-3	TRBV6-2/TRBV6-3	TRBD2	few	TGTGCCAGCAGCCACCTACGGGGGGTCACAGATACGCAGTATTTT	CASSHLRGVTDTQYF
TRBJ2-7	TRBV5-1	TRBD1	-	TGCGCCAGCAGCTCCCAGGGGGCCGAGCAGTACTTC	CASSSQGAEQYF
TRBJ2-3	TRBV7-9	TRBD2	-	TGTGCCAGCAGCTTAGGGACTAGCGGCCCCATTGATACGCAGTATTTT	CASSLGTSGPIDTQYF
TRBJ2-1	TRBV6-5	TRBD2	-	TGTGCCAGCAGTCGACCCGGGGGGGCCGGGCAGTTCTTC	CASSRPGGAGQFF
TRBJ1-2	TRBV30	-	-	TGTGCCTGGGCTAAGTCTTCCCTCATGTTGTATGGCTACACCTTC	CAWAKSSLMLYGYTF
TRBJ1-2	TRBV6-5	TRBD1	few	TGTGCCAGCAGTTTGACAGGGGTTAACTATGGCTACACCTTC	CASSLTGVNYGYTF
TRBJ1-6	TRBV6-5	-	-	TGTGCCAGCAGTTACCGTGGGGAGGTCGATTCACCCCTCCACTTT	CASSYRGEVDSPLHF
TRBJ2-7	TRBV11-1	-	-	TGTGCCAGCAGCCTTGTTCGGGTGGGGCCCGACTACGAGCAGTACTTC	CASSLVRVGPDYEQYF
TRBJ1-6	TRBV28	TRBD1	-	TGTGCCAGCAGTGCCCCCTCCGGGACAGCAAATTCACCCCTCCACTTT	CASSAPSGTANSPLHF
TRBJ1-2	TRBV30	-	-	TGTGCCTGGAGTGTAGTCAGTACAGCCTATGGCTACACCTTC	CAWSVVSTAYGYTF
TRBJ2-3	TRBV5-1	TRBD1	-	TGCGCCAGCAGCCAAGGGACAGCTATAGATACGCAGTATTTT	CASSQGTAIDTQYF
TRBJ1-1	TRBV2	TRBD1	-	TGTGCCAGTTCCGTAGACAGGGACACTGAAGCTTTCTTT	CASSVDRDTEAFF
TRBJ2-1	TRBV9	-	few	TGTGCCAGCAGCCATAGAGCTCGGGACACCTCCTACCCCCTTTACAATGAGCAGTTCTTC	CASSHRARDTSYPLYNEQFF
TRBJ2-3	TRBV2	TRBD1	-	TGTGCCAGCAGTGAAGCATTGGACAGGCCGTATTTT	CASSEALDRPYF
TRBJ1-2	TRBV5-6	TRBD1	-	TGTGCCAGCAGCCATTCAGGGGGTGCCTCCTATGGCTACACCTTC	CASSHSGGASYGYTF
TRBJ1-4	TRBV5-1	-	-	TGCGCCAGCAGCTTGGGCGGCGGGCCAACTAATGAAAAACTGTTTTTT	CASSLGGGPTNEKLFF
TRBJ1-5	TRBV6-5	-	-	TGTGCCAGTTGGCTTATGGTTTCGAGCAATCAGCCCCAGCATTTT	CASWLMVSSNQPQHF
TRBJ2-7	TRBV27	-	-	TGTGCCAGCAGTGAGGGCCCTAAGCCCTACGAGCAGTACTTC	CASSEGPKPYEQYF
TRBJ1-4	TRBV6-5	TRBD1	-	TGTGCCAGCAGCCCGGGACAGCCATCCGATGAAAAACTGTTTTTT	CASSPGQPSDEKLFF
TRBJ2-1	TRBV4-1	TRBD2	-	TGCGCCAGCAGCCAAGAGCCCGGGGGGGCCGATGAGCAGTTCTTC	CASSQEPGGADEQFF